This T cell receptor beta chain originates from a study of T cell responses to AZD1222 COVID-19 vaccine. Produced via immunoSEQ multiplex PCR; TCRdb's table is partial and in-frame only. The sample shows 110,000 to 150,000 clones, around nine tenths of them seen only once. Trimming at V came to 2 bases and at J to 5 bases, leaving 5 bases not matched to a gene. The CDR3 length is 14 residues. The germline gives CDR1 KGHSH, CDR2 LQKENI. Study results and caveats: The study sampled repertoires only after the peak T cell response. Per reports, nearly half of all spike-specific TCRs target regions that are unmutated in variants. Spike regions recognized by vaccine-associated CD4 TCRs spanned the protein, led by 160-218 and 743-854. Baseline seropositives among AZD1222 recipients totaled only six or seven.

Comment on this clone: Its antigen is unidentified.

V and J are TRBV18 and TRBJ1-1; 7 bases align to TRBD1. Sequences were derived from peripheral blood, sampled on day 0 of AZD1222 vaccination. This clonotype was sampled from an adult in good health. The CDR3 loop is CASSPSTGKTEAFF. For the CDR3, the DNA is TGTGCCAGCTCACCATCGACAGGGAAGACTGAAGCTTTCTTT.